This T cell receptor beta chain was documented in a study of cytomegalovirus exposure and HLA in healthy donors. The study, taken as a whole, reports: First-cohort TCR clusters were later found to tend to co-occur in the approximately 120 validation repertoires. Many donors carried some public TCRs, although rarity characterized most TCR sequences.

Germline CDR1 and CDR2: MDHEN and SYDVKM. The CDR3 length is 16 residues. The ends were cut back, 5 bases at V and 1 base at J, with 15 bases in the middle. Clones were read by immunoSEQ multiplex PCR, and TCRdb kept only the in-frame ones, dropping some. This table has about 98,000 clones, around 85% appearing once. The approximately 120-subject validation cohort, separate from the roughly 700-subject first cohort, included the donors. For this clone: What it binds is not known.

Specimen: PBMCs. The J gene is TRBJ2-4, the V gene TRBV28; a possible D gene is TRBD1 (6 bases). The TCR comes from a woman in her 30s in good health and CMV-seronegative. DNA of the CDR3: TGTGCCAGCAGTGAGAGCGAGGGGGTGGCCAAAAACATTCAGTACTTC. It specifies CASSESEGVAKNIQYF.